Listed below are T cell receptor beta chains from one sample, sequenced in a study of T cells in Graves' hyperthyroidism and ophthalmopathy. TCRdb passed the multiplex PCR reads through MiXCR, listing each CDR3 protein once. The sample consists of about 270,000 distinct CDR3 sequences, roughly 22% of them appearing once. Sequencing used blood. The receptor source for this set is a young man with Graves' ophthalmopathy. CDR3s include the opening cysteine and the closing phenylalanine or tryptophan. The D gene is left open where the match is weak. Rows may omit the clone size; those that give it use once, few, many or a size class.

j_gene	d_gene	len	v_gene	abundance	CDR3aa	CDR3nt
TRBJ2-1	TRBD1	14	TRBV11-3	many	CASSFRDRFNEQFF	TGTGCCAGCAGCTTCCGGGACAGGTTTAATGAGCAGTTCTTC
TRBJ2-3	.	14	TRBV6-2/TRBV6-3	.	CASSLAQITDTQYF	TGTGCCAGCAGTCTAGCGCAGATCACAGATACGCAGTATTTT
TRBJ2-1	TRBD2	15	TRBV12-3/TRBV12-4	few	CASRRLAEAYNEQFF	TGTGCCAGCAGGAGACTAGCGGAGGCCTACAATGAGCAGTTCTTC
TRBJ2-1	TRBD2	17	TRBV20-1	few	CSAREGSGTSGRTEQFF	TGCAGTGCTAGAGAGGGTTCGGGGACTAGCGGGAGGACTGAGCAGTTCTTC
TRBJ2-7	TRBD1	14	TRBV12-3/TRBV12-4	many	CASRPSGQPYEQYF	TGTGCCAGCAGGCCCTCGGGACAGCCCTACGAGCAGTACTTC
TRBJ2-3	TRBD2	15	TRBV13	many	CASSLVRTSVDTQYF	TGTGCCAGCAGCTTAGTGCGGACTAGCGTCGATACGCAGTATTTT
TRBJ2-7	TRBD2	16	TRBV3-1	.	CASSQGLAVSSYEQYF	TGTGCCAGCAGCCAGGGACTAGCGGTAAGCTCCTACGAGCAGTACTTC
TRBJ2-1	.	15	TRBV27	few	CASSPGGVPYNEQFF	TGTGCCAGCAGCCCCGGGGGAGTACCCTACAATGAGCAGTTCTTC
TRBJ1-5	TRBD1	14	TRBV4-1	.	CASSGGRGRQPQHF	TGCGCCAGCAGTGGGGGCAGGGGGAGGCAGCCCCAGCATTTT
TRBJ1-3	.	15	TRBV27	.	CASSSTGYAGNTTYF	TGTGCCAGCAGTTCAACAGGGTATGCCGGAAACACCACATATTTT
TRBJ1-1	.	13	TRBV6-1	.	CASRRQAHTEAFF	TGTGCCAGCCGAAGACAGGCCCACACTGAAGCTTTCTTT
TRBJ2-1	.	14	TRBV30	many	CAWSVGGSYNEQFF	TGTGCCTGGAGTGTTGGAGGGTCCTACAATGAGCAGTTCTTC
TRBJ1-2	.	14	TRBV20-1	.	CSAIRRTGNYGYTF	TGCAGTGCTATCAGACGAACCGGTAACTATGGCTACACCTTC
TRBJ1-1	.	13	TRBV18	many	CASSDLFNLGAFF	TGTGCCAGCTCAGACCTCTTTAACCTTGGCGCTTTCTTT